The TCR beta chain under discussion was sequenced for a study of T cell clones after liver transplantation. Per germline, CDR1 MGHRA and CDR2 YSYEKL. The V gene end was trimmed by 3 bases and the J gene end by 8 bases; junction bases not matched to a gene: 15. The CDR3 loop spans 17 amino acids. Assay: immunoSEQ multiplex PCR; the TCRdb copy retains only in-frame clones and omits some. The sample consists of tens of thousands of clones, over 65% of them appearing once. The clonotype comes from a human patient who received a liver transplant. Some T cells may be transferred from the graft donor. The material sequenced was CD4+ T cells from blood, taken at the 22-month timepoint. V is TRBV4-1 and J is TRBJ1-2; 10 positions match TRBD1. CDR3 nucleotides: TGCGCCAGCAGCCACGCTACCGATTTCGGACAGGGGGGAGGCTACACCTTC. Its translation is CASSHATDFGQGGGYTF.